This is a list of T cell receptor beta chains from one sample in a study of T cell changes during pregnancy in multiple sclerosis. Repertoires were generated with immunoSEQ multiplex PCR, while TCRdb's copy carries only in-frame clones and drops some. Of over 90,000 clones in the sample, 90% were seen once. The material was peripheral blood, obtained in the second trimester of pregnancy. These receptors all come from a female donor in good health, enrolled as a control in a pregnancy study. CDR3s include the opening cysteine and the closing phenylalanine or tryptophan. A D gene is named only where the DNA matches it firmly. Size tells how often a clone was seen (once, few, many) or the class of an expanded clone, and some rows leave it out.

clone_size j_call v_call d_call cdr3_aa cdr3_nt
NA TRBJ2-7 TRBV4-1 TRBD1 CASSPTGEPLYEQYF TGCGCCAGCAGCCCGACAGGGGAGCCCCTCTACGAGCAGTACTTC
NA TRBJ2-2 TRBV19 NA CASKAGPANTGELFF TGTGCCAGTAAGGCGGGTCCGGCAAACACCGGGGAGCTGTTTTTT
NA TRBJ2-5 TRBV7-2 NA CASTHWEQETQYF TGTGCCAGCACCCACTGGGAGCAAGAGACCCAGTACTTC
NA TRBJ1-5 TRBV5-6 TRBD1 CASSLRGTGGGQPQHF TGTGCCAGCAGCTTGCGCGGGACAGGGGGAGGGCAGCCCCAGCATTTT
NA TRBJ1-5 TRBV6-5 NA CASSRTHINQPQHF TGTGCCAGCAGCCGAACTCATATCAATCAGCCCCAGCATTTT
NA TRBJ2-5 TRBV7-2 TRBD1 CASSARTGGRETQYF TGTGCCAGCAGCGCCAGAACAGGGGGCCGGGAGACCCAGTACTTC
NA TRBJ1-5 TRBV28 NA CASSPPRGPQHF TGTGCCAGCAGCCCACCAAGGGGGCCCCAGCATTTT
NA TRBJ2-2 TRBV7-9 TRBD1 CASSFTTGGIGELFF TGTGCCAGCAGCTTTACGACAGGGGGCATCGGGGAGCTGTTTTTT
once TRBJ2-7 TRBV2 TRBD2 CASTRASGSSYEQYF TGTGCCAGCACGCGGGCTAGCGGAAGCTCCTACGAGCAGTACTTC
NA TRBJ1-2 TRBV5-6 NA CASMRQTGYTF TGTGCCAGCATGCGGCAAACGGGCTACACCTTC
NA TRBJ1-4 TRBV9 TRBD1 CASSVEVRGELFF TGTGCCAGCAGCGTAGAGGTCAGGGGGGAACTGTTTTTT
NA TRBJ1-2 TRBV9 TRBD1 CASSVNWSKRDSYNYGYTF TGTGCCAGCAGCGTAAATTGGTCCAAACGGGACAGTTATAACTATGGCTACACCTTC
NA TRBJ1-1 TRBV5-1 TRBD1 CASSPGQEYMNTEAFF TGCGCCAGCAGCCCGGGACAGGAGTATATGAACACTGAAGCTTTCTTT
NA TRBJ2-1 TRBV7-6 TRBD2 CASSSPPSGRASSYNEQFF TGTGCCAGCAGCTCTCCGCCTAGCGGGAGGGCCAGCTCCTACAATGAGCAGTTCTTC
NA TRBJ2-5 TRBV19 TRBD2 CASSIESRLAEETQYF TGTGCCAGTAGTATAGAATCGAGACTAGCTGAAGAGACCCAGTACTTC
NA TRBJ2-5 TRBV5-1 NA CASSPQGPPRQETQYF TGCGCCAGCAGCCCTCAGGGCCCCCCGCGGCAAGAGACCCAGTACTTC
NA TRBJ1-2 TRBV18 NA CASSLTGANYGYTF TGTGCCAGCTCGCTGACAGGCGCTAACTATGGCTACACCTTC
NA TRBJ1-4 TRBV9 TRBD1 CASSPSPQGIEKLFF TGTGCCAGCAGCCCTTCCCCACAGGGGATTGAAAAACTGTTTTTT
NA TRBJ2-7 TRBV29-1 NA CSARGGTAGFSREQYF TGCAGCGCCAGAGGGGGGACAGCCGGCTTTTCGAGGGAGCAGTACTTC
NA TRBJ2-1 TRBV6-6 TRBD2 CASSKLAGASYNEQFF TGTGCCAGCAGCAAACTAGCGGGGGCCTCTTACAATGAGCAGTTCTTC
NA TRBJ2-1 TRBV14 TRBD1 CASSLGPGQGSYNEQFF TGTGCCAGCAGCCTCGGTCCAGGACAGGGCTCCTACAATGAGCAGTTCTTC
NA TRBJ1-6 TRBV6-6 TRBD1 CASSSGTGDLNSLLHF TGTGCCAGCAGTTCCGGGACAGGGGATCTTAATTCACTCCTCCACTTT
NA TRBJ1-2 TRBV19 NA CASSTGGGYTF TGTGCCAGTAGTACAGGAGGTGGCTACACCTTC
once TRBJ2-7 TRBV5-4 TRBD2 CASSRGGGYEQYF TGTGCCAGCAGCCGGGGGGGCGGGTACGAGCAGTACTTC
NA TRBJ1-5 TRBV15 TRBD1 CATSKRGTESNQPQHF TGTGCCACCAGCAAGAGAGGGACAGAGAGCAATCAGCCCCAGCATTTT
NA TRBJ2-2 TRBV10-1 NA CASSESGGSTGELFF TGCGCCAGCAGTGAGTCGGGAGGCAGCACCGGGGAGCTGTTTTTT
NA TRBJ2-7 TRBV2 TRBD1 CASSRRDRGPYEQYF TGTGCCAGCAGTCGTCGGGACAGGGGACCCTACGAGCAGTACTTC
NA TRBJ2-7 TRBV10-3 NA CAISDPRQGRGGSEQYF TGTGCCATCAGTGACCCGAGACAGGGCCGGGGGGGTAGCGAGCAGTACTTC
once TRBJ2-3 TRBV7-9 TRBD1 CAIETGQGDTQYF TGTGCCATAGAAACCGGACAGGGGGATACGCAGTATTTT
NA TRBJ2-7 TRBV10-1 NA CASRPRGPSSYEQYF TGCGCCAGCAGGCCCCGTGGGCCCTCCTCCTACGAGCAGTACTTC
NA TRBJ1-1 TRBV29-1 NA CRADGGNTEAFF TGCAGGGCGGACGGGGGTAACACTGAAGCTTTCTTT
NA TRBJ1-2 TRBV7-6 TRBD1 CASSPEGGSYTF TGTGCCAGCAGCCCAGAAGGGGGCAGCTACACCTTC
NA TRBJ2-2 TRBV7-9 TRBD1 CASSPDREAGELFF TGTGCCAGCAGCCCGGACAGGGAGGCCGGGGAGCTGTTTTTT
NA TRBJ2-7 TRBV6-6 NA CASSKQRGTASYEQYF TGTGCCAGCAGTAAACAACGCGGGACAGCCTCCTACGAGCAGTACTTC
NA TRBJ2-1 TRBV6-6 TRBD1 CASRQGVTYNEQFF TGTGCCAGCCGACAGGGAGTCACCTACAATGAGCAGTTCTTC
NA TRBJ1-2 TRBV28 NA CATTTGGYGYTF TGTGCCACCACGACAGGAGGCTATGGCTACACCTTC
NA TRBJ1-6 TRBV4-1 TRBD1 CASSLTGTGGSPLHF TGCGCCAGCAGCCTCACCGGGACAGGGGGGTCACCCCTCCACTTT
NA TRBJ2-7 TRBV7-2 TRBD2 CASSFSRTSGGEQYF TGTGCCAGCAGCTTCTCACGGACTAGCGGGGGGGAGCAGTACTTC
NA TRBJ1-6 TRBV28 NA CASSYSSYNSPLHF TGTGCCAGCAGTTACAGCTCCTATAATTCACCCCTCCACTTT
NA TRBJ1-2 TRBV5-5 TRBD1 CASRMDRGPYGYTF TGTGCCAGCAGGATGGACAGGGGACCCTATGGCTACACCTTC
NA TRBJ1-2 TRBV5-6 NA CASNLQGEHYGYTF TGTGCCAGCAACCTACAGGGTGAGCACTATGGCTACACCTTC
once TRBJ1-4 TRBV6-5 NA CASSTGEKLFF TGTGCCAGCAGTACCGGGGAAAAACTGTTTTTT
NA TRBJ2-1 TRBV7-9 NA CASSLPLGNEQFF TGTGCCAGCAGCTTACCACTAGGCAATGAGCAGTTCTTC